A single sample gave rise to the 20 T cell receptor beta chains below, sequenced in a study of T cells after yellow fever vaccination. TCRdb re-called the 5' RACE reads with MiXCR, one entry per CDR3 protein. This table holds a few hundred thousand distinct CDR3 sequences, 6.9% found once. The source material was CD4+ T cells sorted from PBMCs, sampled 15 days after the yellow fever booster vaccination. These receptors were collected from a man aged 25-40 years who received the YFV17D yellow fever vaccine.

The V call is TRBV18, the J call TRBJ2-4; D could derive from TRBD1 or TRBD2 (6 bases each). Germline V gives CDR1 KGHSH, CDR2 LQKENI. This CDR3 contains 15 residues. Trimming pared 1 base from V and 7 bases from J, leaving 14 bases between. The CDR3 spells CASSPRERGDNIQYF. CDR3 DNA: TGTGCCAGCTCACCACGCGAGAGGGGGGACAACATTCAGTACTTC.

A note on this clonotype: One base away lies a much larger clone, so this may be a sequencing read error. This chain links TRBV12-3 or TRBV12-4 with TRBJ2-4; unclear D gene. This CDR3 is built from 14 residues. The CDR3 is CSSSLGQHKNIQYF. The CDR3 coding sequence is TGTTCCAGCAGTTTAGGGCAGCACAAAAACATTCAGTACTTC.

The CDR3 DNA sequence: TGTGCCAGCAGCCTCCAGGGACTACTTCAGTACTTC. The encoded protein is CASSLQGLLQYF. V and J are TRBV7-2 and TRBJ2-7; TRBD2 aligns across 7 bases. The CDR3 is 12 amino acids. The trim removed 5 bases at V and 10 bases at J, leaving 8 bases unmatched. In germline, CDR1 is SGHTA, CDR2 FQGNSA.

This clonotype was recorded many times. V gene TRBV5-4 combines with J gene TRBJ2-3, with 8 bases lining up with TRBD2. Germline values: CDR1 SGHNT, CDR2 YYREEE (reference sequence). This CDR3 comprises 15 residues. V lost 0 bases and J lost 3; bases outside the gene matches: 3. Here the CDR3 DNA reads TGTGCCAGCAGCTTGGCCAGCGGGAGAACAGATACGCAGTATTTT. Translation gives CASSLASGRTDTQYF.

In its sample, this clonotype was seen many times. The chain uses TRBV9 and TRBJ2-3; D gene uncertain. V was shortened by 0 bases and J by 1 base, with 9 bases between the two germline ends. CDR1 SGDLS and CDR2 YYNGEE come from the germline V gene. The CDR3 is 15 amino acids. CDR3 region: CASSVGNLGTDTQYF. The CDR3 coding sequence is TGTGCCAGCAGCGTAGGGAATTTAGGCACAGATACGCAGTATTTT.

This clonotype has at least ten counts. The chain combines TRBV9 with TRBJ2-1; D is ambiguous. CDR3 length: 14 amino acids. Germline assignment: CDR1 SGDLS and CDR2 YYNGEE. Deletions cut 0 bases from V and 7 bases from J, with 11 bases between. For the CDR3, the DNA is TGTGCCAGCAGCGTAGACCCTTATACTAATGAGCAGTTCTTC. It specifies CASSVDPYTNEQFF. The whole variable domain, filled in from reference TRBV9 and TRBJ2-1, reads DSGVTQTPKHLITATGQRVTLRCSPRSGDLSVYWYQQSLDQGLQFLIQYYNGEERAKGNILERFSAQQFPDLHSELNLSSLELGDSALYFCASSVDPYTNEQFFGPGTRLTVL.

The J gene is TRBJ1-2, the V gene TRBV5-1; 7 bases are shared with TRBD1. CDR3 length: 13 residues. Trimming cost V 7 bases and J 8 bases; bases outside gene matches: 11. CDR1 SGHRS and CDR2 YFSETQ come from the germline V gene. Written as DNA, the CDR3 is TGCGCCAGCCTCGGACAGGACCTGGGGGGCTACACCTTC. Translation gives CASLGQDLGGYTF.

This clonotype has just a few counts. The chain is built from TRBV18 and TRBJ1-2, with D possibly being TRBD1 (5 bases). The CDR3 length is 12 residues. CDR1 and CDR2 from the germline V gene are KGHSH and LQKENI. Trimming took 3 bases from V and 3 from J, leaving 5 bases between them. This CDR3 reads CASSPTDYGYTF. CDR3 nucleotides: TGTGCCAGCTCACCGACAGACTATGGCTACACCTTC.

The chain has TRBV5-1 and TRBJ2-7, with 10 positions matching TRBD1. CDR1 and CDR2 (germline): SGHRS, YFSETQ. This CDR3 comprises 14 residues. With 3 bases clipped from V and 5 bases from J, the junction kept 5 bases outside the gene matches. The CDR3 sequence: CASSSDRGSDEQYF. CDR3 nucleotide sequence: TGCGCCAGCAGCTCGGACAGGGGGTCCGACGAGCAGTACTTC.

There are a few counts of this clonotype. This sequence joins TRBV12-5 and TRBJ1-3; a possible D gene is TRBD1 (6 bases). The V gene lost 6 bases and the J gene lost 1 base, with 16 bases spanning the gap. CDR3 length: 16 amino acids. Germline CDR1 is LGHNT and CDR2 is FRNRAP. The CDR3 sequence is CASGRNPDRSGNTIYF. The CDR3 DNA follows: TGTGCTAGTGGCCGGAACCCGGACAGATCTGGAAACACCATATATTTT.

This clonotype was seen a handful of times. The chain's CDR3 is CASSRGGYEKLFF. CDR3 coding DNA: TGTGCCAGCTCACGCGGGGGTTATGAAAAACTGTTTTTT. The chain is built from TRBV18 and TRBJ1-4, with a weak D call TRBD1 (5 bases). Germline V gene data show CDR1 as KGHSH and CDR2 as LQKENI. V was pared by 4 bases and J by 6 bases, with 9 bases between. The CDR3 contains 13 residues.

This clonotype was seen more than once but under ten times. This sequence joins TRBV10-3 and TRBJ2-6; 9 bases map to TRBD1. Trimming took 6 bases from V and 0 from J; bases not matched to a gene: 9. Germline assignment: CDR1 ENHRY and CDR2 SYGVKD. The CDR3 covers 18 residues. For the CDR3, the DNA is TGTGCCATCAGCGTGACAGGGGGATCTCTCTCTGGGGCCAACGTCCTGACTTTC. It yields the protein CAISVTGGSLSGANVLTF.

The J gene is TRBJ1-2, the V gene TRBV11-2; D is unresolved. The CDR3 is made up of 12 amino acids. V was clipped by 2 bases and J by 8 bases, with 9 bases between them. CDR1 is SGHAT and CDR2 is FQNNGV in the germline V gene. The CDR3 spells CASSLWGSGYTF. In DNA form, the CDR3 reads TGTGCCAGCAGCTTATGGGGTAGCGGCTACACCTTC.

This clonotype appeared many times. The rearrangement uses TRBV7-6 and TRBJ2-3; D call uncertain. Germline CDR1 SGHVS, CDR2 FNYEAQ. The V end was cut by 8 bases, the J end by 6 bases, with 12 bases between. CDR3 length: 12 amino acids. DNA of the CDR3: TGTGCCAGCTCATCGGTGGAGGATACGCAGTATTTT. Translation: CASSSVEDTQYF.

The V and J genes are TRBV7-8 and TRBJ1-6; possible D gene TRBD1, 5 bases. V was shortened by 2 bases and J by 4 bases, with 12 bases between the two germline ends. CDR1 is SGHVS, CDR2 FQNEAQ, per germline. This CDR3 contains 16 residues. The CDR3 DNA reads as TGTGCCAGCAGCTTATCCTGGACAACATATAATTCACCCCTCCACTTT. The encoded protein is CASSLSWTTYNSPLHF.

This clonotype was found many times. The chain is built from TRBV7-9 and TRBJ2-5, with 7 bases that match TRBD2. The J segment lost 2 bases and the V segment lost 6 bases, leaving 6 bases of the junction unmatched. Per germline, CDR1 SEHNR and CDR2 FQNEAQ (reference sequence). This CDR3 spans 14 amino acids. CDR3 coding DNA: TGTGCCAGCAGTCTAAGCGGGGCACAAGAGACCCAGTACTTC. Protein product: CASSLSGAQETQYF.

This clonotype has at least ten counts. This chain joins TRBV4-3 and TRBJ2-3; D not resolved. Between the trimmed V and J ends, which lost 0 bases and 4 bases, there was a span of 8 bases. The V gene's germline CDR1 is LGHNA and CDR2 YSLEER. This CDR3 spans 14 amino acids. DNA for the CDR3: TGCGCCAGCAGCCAAGATCTTCAATCAGATACGCAGTATTTT. Encoded protein: CASSQDLQSDTQYF.

This clonotype was seen only a few times. This chain joins TRBV7-8 and TRBJ2-3; D might be TRBD2 (6 bases). This CDR3 has 16 amino acids. Germline V gives CDR1 SGHVS, CDR2 FQNEAQ. Trimming stripped 1 base from V and 9 bases from J, with 20 bases between. The CDR3 here is CASSLGPSAGAGTQYF. The CDR3 nucleotides read TGTGCCAGCAGCTTAGGGCCTAGCGCTGGGGCGGGGACGCAGTATTTT.

To note about this clonotype: Germline and junction disagree at one end, which may indicate a read error. DNA of the CDR3: TGTGCCAGCAGACCCGACTACAATGAGCAGTCCTTC. It encodes CASRPDYNEQSF. The chain combines TRBV6-2 or TRBV6-3 with TRBJ2-1, with D perhaps matching TRBD2 (5 bases). Germline CDR1 is MNHEY and CDR2 is SVGEGT. The CDR3 has 12 amino acids.

This clonotype was counted only a few times. The rearrangement uses TRBV11-2 and TRBJ2-3; TRBD1 matches 7 bases. V shed 0 bases and J 5 bases; nucleotides not matched to a gene: 11. The CDR3 is 17 residues long. In germline, CDR1 is SGHAT, CDR2 FQNNGV. Written as DNA, the CDR3 is TGTGCCAGCAGCTTAGAGGGCCCACGAGGGGGCCAAGATACGCAGTATTTT. Its translation is CASSLEGPRGGQDTQYF.